The rows below give T cell receptor beta chains drawn from one sample of a study of chemoradiotherapy in HPV16-positive cancers. Profiling relied on immunoSEQ multiplex PCR, and the TCRdb table lists in-frame clones only, not all of them. This sample yields over 7,000 clones, of which roughly 84% are seen a single time; under 3.5% belongs to the top ten. The material sequenced was tumor tissue, taken from a patient who underwent chemoradiotherapy. These receptors originate from a human donor with HPV-associated anogenital cancer. CDR3s include the opening cysteine and the closing phenylalanine or tryptophan. Fields, in order: clone size, J gene, V gene, CDR3 protein. A clone size is listed for some rows: how often the clone was seen (once, few, many), or a class if it is expanded.

>NA|TRBJ2-1|TRBV5-1
CASSLEAAGEQFF
>NA|TRBJ2-3|TRBV5-1
CASSLGPRGSTDTQYF
>NA|TRBJ1-2|TRBV6-1
CASSGIGQGAAYGYTF
>NA|TRBJ1-4|TRBV5-4
CASSRKTTRDRGEKLFF
>NA|TRBJ1-1|TRBV5-1
CASSLGPTGLGLGEAFF
>few|TRBJ2-6|TRBV6-1
CASSERRPGANVLTF
>NA|TRBJ1-2|TRBV11-2
CASSLFFPAQGVYGYTF
>NA|TRBJ1-6|TRBV7-2
CASSLRDRGTPLHF
>NA|TRBJ2-4|TRBV7-8
CASSLGRTHTNIQYF
>NA|TRBJ2-5|TRBV30
CAWSPSGRNRETQYF
>NA|TRBJ2-6|TRBV28
CASSATVSGANVLTF
>NA|TRBJ2-3|TRBV27
CASSPARTSGGAADTQYF
>NA|TRBJ2-7|TRBV2
CASRETDSSYEQYF
>NA|TRBJ2-3|TRBV2
CASSLAGAVTDTQYF
>NA|TRBJ2-4|TRBV6-6
CASKGGVKNIQYF
>NA|TRBJ2-2|TRBV7-2
CASSAGQANTGELFF
>once|TRBJ2-5|TRBV19
CASSASGRWTQYF
>NA|TRBJ1-5|TRBV6-6
CASSRQAWDQPQHF
>NA|TRBJ1-2|TRBV30
CAWRGSRGSYTF
>NA|TRBJ2-6|TRBV4-1
CASSQEGQGWGANVLTF
>NA|TRBJ1-5|TRBV6-4
CASSDTLLGPAGGNQPQHF
>NA|TRBJ1-1|TRBV9
CASSALDRGSTEAFF
>NA|TRBJ2-3|TRBV4-2
CASSQRFPSADTQYF
>NA|TRBJ2-5|TRBV10-3
CATGTGPPETQYF
>NA|TRBJ1-2|TRBV19
CASRGGRFYGYTF
>NA|TRBJ1-2|TRBV5-8
CASSLETGTGGINYGYTF
>NA|TRBJ1-2|TRBV19
CASIPGQGASYGYTF
>NA|TRBJ2-7|TRBV11-2
CASSSEVVYEQYF
>NA|TRBJ1-1|TRBV18
CASSTDRVGWNTEAFF
>NA|TRBJ2-3|TRBV10-3
CAISELRTSGEYTQYF
>NA|TRBJ1-1|TRBV29-1
CSVGRQLTEAFF
>NA|TRBJ1-2|TRBV6-6
CASSYSPGGNYGYTF
>few|TRBJ2-3|TRBV7-2
CASNSQGLAGAYSTDTQYF
>NA|TRBJ2-3|TRBV25-1
CASTGGASDTQYF
>NA|TRBJ1-1|TRBV11-3
CASSLGGGFNTEAFF
>NA|TRBJ2-2|TRBV6-5
CASSRAGSTGELFF
>NA|TRBJ2-3|TRBV20-1
CSAREADTQYF
>NA|TRBJ1-2|TRBV2
CASSEVQGEDYTF
>NA|TRBJ1-4|TRBV6-1
CASSQSGEKLFF
>NA|TRBJ2-2|TRBV7-9
CASSLGPSGGELFF
>NA|TRBJ2-1|TRBV11-1
CASSPSGEQFF
>once|TRBJ1-2|TRBV7-8
CASSSNYDRGVYGYTF
>NA|TRBJ2-1|TRBV27
CASDWTSGGNEQFF
>NA|TRBJ2-3|TRBV18
CASSPTTDTQYF
>NA|TRBJ2-5|TRBV5-5
CASSLASGFPSFQETQYF